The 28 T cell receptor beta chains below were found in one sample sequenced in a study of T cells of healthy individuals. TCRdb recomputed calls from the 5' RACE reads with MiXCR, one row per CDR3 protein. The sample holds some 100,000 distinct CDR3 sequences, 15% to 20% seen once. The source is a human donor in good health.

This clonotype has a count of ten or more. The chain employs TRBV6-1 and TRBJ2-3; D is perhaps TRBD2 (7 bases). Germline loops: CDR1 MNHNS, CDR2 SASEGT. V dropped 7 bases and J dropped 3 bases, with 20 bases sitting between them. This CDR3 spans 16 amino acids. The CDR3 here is CASTLESGGRTDTQYF. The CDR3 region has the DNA TGTGCCAGCACTTTGGAATCGGGGGGCCGGACAGATACGCAGTATTTT.

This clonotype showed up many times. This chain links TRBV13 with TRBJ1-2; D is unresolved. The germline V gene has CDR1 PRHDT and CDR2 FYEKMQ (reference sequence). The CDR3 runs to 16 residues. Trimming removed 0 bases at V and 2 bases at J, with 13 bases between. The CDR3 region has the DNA TGTGCCAGCAGCTTAGGGAGGGCGGGTCGGAACTATGGCTACACCTTC. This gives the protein CASSLGRAGRNYGYTF.

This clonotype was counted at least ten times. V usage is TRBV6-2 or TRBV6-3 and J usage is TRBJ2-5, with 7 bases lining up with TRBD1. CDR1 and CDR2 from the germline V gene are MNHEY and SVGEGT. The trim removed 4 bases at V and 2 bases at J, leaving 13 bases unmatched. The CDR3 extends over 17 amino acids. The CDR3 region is CASSFIRGKQPQETQYF. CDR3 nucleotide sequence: TGTGCCAGCAGTTTCATCAGGGGGAAACAGCCTCAAGAGACCCAGTACTTC.

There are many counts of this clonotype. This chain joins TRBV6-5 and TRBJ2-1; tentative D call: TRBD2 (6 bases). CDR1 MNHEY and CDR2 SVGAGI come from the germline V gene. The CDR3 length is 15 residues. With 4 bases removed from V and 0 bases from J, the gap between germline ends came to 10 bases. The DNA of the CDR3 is TGTGCCAGCAGTTTGGGGACTGGCTCCTACAATGAGCAGTTCTTC. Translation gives CASSLGTGSYNEQFF.

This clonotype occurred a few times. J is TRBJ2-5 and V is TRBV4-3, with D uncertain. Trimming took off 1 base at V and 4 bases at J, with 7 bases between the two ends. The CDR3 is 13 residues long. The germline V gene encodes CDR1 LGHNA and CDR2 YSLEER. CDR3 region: CASSQAPGETQYF. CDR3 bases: TGCGCCAGCAGCCAAGCCCCAGGAGAGACCCAGTACTTC.

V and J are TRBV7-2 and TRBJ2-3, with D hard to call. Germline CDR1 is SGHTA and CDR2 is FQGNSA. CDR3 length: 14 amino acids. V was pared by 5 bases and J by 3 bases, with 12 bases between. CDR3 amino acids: CASSLPSGTDTQYF. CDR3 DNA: TGTGCCAGCAGCCTCCCGTCCGGGACAGATACGCAGTATTTT.

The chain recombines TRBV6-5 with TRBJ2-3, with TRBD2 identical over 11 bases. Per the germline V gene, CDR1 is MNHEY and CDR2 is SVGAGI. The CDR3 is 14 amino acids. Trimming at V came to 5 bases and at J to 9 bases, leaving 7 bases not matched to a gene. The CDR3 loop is CASSPSGGLGTQYF. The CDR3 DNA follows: TGTGCCAGCAGTCCTAGCGGGGGGCTCGGAACGCAGTATTTT.

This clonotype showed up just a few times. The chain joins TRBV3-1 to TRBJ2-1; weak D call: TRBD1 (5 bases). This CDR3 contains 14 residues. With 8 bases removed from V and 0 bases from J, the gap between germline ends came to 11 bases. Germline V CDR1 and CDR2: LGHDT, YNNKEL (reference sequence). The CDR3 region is CASSKGASYNEQFF. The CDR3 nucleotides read TGTGCCAGCTCGAAAGGGGCCTCCTACAATGAGCAGTTCTTC.

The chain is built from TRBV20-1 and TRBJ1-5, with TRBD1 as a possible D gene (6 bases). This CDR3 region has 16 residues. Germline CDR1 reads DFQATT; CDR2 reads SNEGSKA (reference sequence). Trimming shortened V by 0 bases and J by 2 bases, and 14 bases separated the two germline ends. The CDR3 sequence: CSARDQGQVGNQPQHF. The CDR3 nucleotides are TGCAGTGCTAGAGATCAGGGACAAGTGGGCAATCAGCCCCAGCATTTT.

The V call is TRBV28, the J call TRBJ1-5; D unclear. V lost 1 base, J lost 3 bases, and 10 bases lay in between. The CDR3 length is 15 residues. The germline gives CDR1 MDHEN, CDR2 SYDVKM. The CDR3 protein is CASSLLAGVNQPQHF. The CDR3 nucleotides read TGTGCCAGCAGTTTATTAGCGGGAGTCAATCAGCCCCAGCATTTT.

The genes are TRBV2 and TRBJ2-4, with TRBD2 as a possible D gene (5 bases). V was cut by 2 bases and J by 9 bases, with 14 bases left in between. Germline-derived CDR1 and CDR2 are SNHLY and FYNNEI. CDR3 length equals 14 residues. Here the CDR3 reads CASSERASLSIQYF. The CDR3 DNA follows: TGTGCCAGCAGTGAACGGGCTAGCCTGAGCATTCAGTACTTC.

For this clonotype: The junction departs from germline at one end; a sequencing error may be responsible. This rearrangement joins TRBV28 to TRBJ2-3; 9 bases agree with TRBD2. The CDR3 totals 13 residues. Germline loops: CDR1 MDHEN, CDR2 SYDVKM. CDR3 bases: TGTGCCAGCAGGGGGACTAGCAGAGATACGCAGTATTTT. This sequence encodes CASRGTSRDTQYF.

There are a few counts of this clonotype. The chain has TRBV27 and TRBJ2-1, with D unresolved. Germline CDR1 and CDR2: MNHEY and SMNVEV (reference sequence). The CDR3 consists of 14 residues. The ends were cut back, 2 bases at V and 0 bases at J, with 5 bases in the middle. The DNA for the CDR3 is TGTGCCAGCAGTTTACAAAGCTCCTACAATGAGCAGTTCTTC. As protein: CASSLQSSYNEQFF.

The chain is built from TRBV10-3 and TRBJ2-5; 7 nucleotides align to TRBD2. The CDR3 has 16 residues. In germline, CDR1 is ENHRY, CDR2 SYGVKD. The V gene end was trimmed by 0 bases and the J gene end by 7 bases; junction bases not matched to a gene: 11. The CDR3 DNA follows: TGTGCCATCAGTGAGTCCGACGGGACGGCGGGAGTGACCCAGTACTTC. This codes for CAISESDGTAGVTQYF.

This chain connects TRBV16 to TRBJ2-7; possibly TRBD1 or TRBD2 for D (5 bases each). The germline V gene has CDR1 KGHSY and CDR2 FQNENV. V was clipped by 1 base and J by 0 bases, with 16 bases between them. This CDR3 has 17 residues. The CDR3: CASSQLRAGPSSYEQYF. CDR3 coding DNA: TGTGCCAGCAGCCAATTGAGGGCAGGGCCTAGCTCCTACGAGCAGTACTTC.

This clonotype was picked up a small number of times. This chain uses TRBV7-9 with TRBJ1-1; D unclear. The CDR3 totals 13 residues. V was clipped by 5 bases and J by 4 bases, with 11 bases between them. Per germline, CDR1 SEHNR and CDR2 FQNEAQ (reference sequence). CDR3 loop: CASSKQGSTEAFF. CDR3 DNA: TGTGCCAGCAGCAAACAAGGTAGCACTGAAGCTTTCTTT.

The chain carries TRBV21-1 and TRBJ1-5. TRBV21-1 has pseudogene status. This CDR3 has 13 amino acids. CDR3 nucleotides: TGTGCCAGCAGCAAAGGCCTTAATCAGCCCCAGCATTTT. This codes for CASSKGLNQPQHF.

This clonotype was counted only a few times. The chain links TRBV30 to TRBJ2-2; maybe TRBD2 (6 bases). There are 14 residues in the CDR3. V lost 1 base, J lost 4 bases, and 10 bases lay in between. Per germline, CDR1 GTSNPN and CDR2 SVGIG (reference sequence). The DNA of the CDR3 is TGTGCCTGGAGTGCCCTAGCGATCACCGGGGAGCTGTTTTTT. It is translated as CAWSALAITGELFF.

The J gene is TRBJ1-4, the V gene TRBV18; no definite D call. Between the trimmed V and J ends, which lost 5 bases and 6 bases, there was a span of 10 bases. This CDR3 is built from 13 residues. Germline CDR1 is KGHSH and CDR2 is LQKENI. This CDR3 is CASSSVSYEKLFF. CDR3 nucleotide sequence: TGTGCCAGCTCATCCGTTTCATATGAAAAACTGTTTTTT.

The CDR3 DNA is TGTGCCAGCAGCCAAGTTGGGACAGCGCACAATGAGCAGTTCTTC. It codes for CASSQVGTAHNEQFF. This chain links TRBV3-1 with TRBJ2-1, with 7 bases aligning to TRBD1. The V gene end was trimmed by 1 base and the J gene end by 5 bases; junction bases not matched to a gene: 5. The CDR3 has 15 residues. Per the germline V gene, CDR1 is LGHDT and CDR2 is YNNKEL (reference sequence).

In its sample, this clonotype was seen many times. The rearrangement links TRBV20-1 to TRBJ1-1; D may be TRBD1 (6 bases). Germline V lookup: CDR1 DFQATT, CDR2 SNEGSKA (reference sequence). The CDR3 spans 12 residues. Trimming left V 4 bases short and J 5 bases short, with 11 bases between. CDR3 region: CSAKGGWTEAFF. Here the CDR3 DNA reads TGCAGTGCTAAGGGGGGATGGACTGAAGCTTTCTTT.

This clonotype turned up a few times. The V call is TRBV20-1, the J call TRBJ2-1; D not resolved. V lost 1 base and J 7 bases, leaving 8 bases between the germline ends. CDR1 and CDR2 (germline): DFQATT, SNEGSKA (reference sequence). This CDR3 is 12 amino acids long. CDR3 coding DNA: TGCAGTGCTAGAGGGGCTGGAAATGAGCAGTTCTTC. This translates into CSARGAGNEQFF.

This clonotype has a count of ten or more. CDR3 loop: CASSQGSGYTF. In DNA, the CDR3 is TGTGCCAGCAGCCAGGGTTCTGGCTACACCTTC. The rearrangement links TRBV6-5 to TRBJ1-2, with D possibly TRBD1 on 5 matching bases. The CDR3 has 11 amino acids. The V gene lost 6 bases and the J gene lost 7 bases, with 9 bases spanning the gap. Germline V lookup: CDR1 MNHEY, CDR2 SVGAGI.

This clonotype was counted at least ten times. The CDR3 is CATSGTGSSGVSFEQYF. DNA of the CDR3: TGTGCCACCTCCGGGACAGGGAGTTCGGGGGTCAGTTTCGAGCAGTACTTC. The chain has TRBV6-5 and TRBJ2-7; TRBD1 agrees at 9 bases. Trimming at V came to 10 bases and at J to 6 bases, leaving 22 bases not matched to a gene. This CDR3 region has 17 residues. CDR1 and CDR2 from the germline V gene are MNHEY and SVGAGI.

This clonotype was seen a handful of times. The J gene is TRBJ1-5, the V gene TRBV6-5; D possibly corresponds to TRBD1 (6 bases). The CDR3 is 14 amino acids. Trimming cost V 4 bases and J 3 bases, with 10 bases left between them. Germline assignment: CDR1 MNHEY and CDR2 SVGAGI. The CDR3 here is CASSLGGSNQPQHF. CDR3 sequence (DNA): TGTGCCAGCAGTTTGGGGGGCTCCAATCAGCCCCAGCATTTT.

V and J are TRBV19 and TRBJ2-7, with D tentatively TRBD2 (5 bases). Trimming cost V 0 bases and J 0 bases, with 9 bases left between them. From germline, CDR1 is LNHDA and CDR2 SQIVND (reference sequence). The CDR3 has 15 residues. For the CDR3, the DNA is TGTGCCAGTAGTATAGATCAACGGGACTCCTACGAGCAGTACTTC. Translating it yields CASSIDQRDSYEQYF. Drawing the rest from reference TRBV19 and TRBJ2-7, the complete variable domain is DGGITQSPKYLFRKEGQNVTLSCEQNLNHDAMYWYRQDPGQGLRLIYYSQIVNDFQKGDIAEGYSVSREKKESFPLTVTSAQKNPTAFYLCASSIDQRDSYEQYFGPGTRLTVT.

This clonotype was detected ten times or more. The DNA for the CDR3 is TGTGCCAGCAGGATGGACAGGGCAAATTCACCCCTCCACTTT. Protein sequence: CASRMDRANSPLHF. This chain joins TRBV2 and TRBJ1-6, with TRBD1 matching 8 bases. The ends lost 6 bases at V and 7 bases at J; junction bases unmatched: 5. CDR1 and CDR2 from the germline V gene are SNHLY and FYNNEI. The CDR3 extends over 14 amino acids.

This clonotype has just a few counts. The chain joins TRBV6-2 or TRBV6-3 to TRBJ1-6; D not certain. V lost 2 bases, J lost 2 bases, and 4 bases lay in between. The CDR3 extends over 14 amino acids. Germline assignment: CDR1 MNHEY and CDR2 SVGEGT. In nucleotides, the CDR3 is TGTGCCAGCAGTTACCGGACCTATAATTCACCCCTCCACTTT. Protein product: CASSYRTYNSPLHF.